The clone carrying this T cell receptor beta chain was counted a few times. Its antigen is still unknown. The data are from a study of PD-1 blockade in classical Hodgkin lymphoma. Study conclusions and caveats: Reports described newly diagnosed patients as having lower baseline TCR diversity than healthy donors. By C4D1, CD4+ diversity increased significantly, especially in complete responders.

V was pared by 4 bases and J by 4 bases, with 4 bases of the junction left unmatched. The CDR3 is 15 residues long. CDR1 and CDR2 from the germline V gene are SGHNT and YYREEE (reference sequence). Clones were sequenced by immunoSEQ multiplex PCR, and TCRdb holds only the in-frame ones, with some missing. The sample lists over 50,000 clones, 70% to 90% seen once, with about 8% in the top ten. Documented time point: cycle 4 day 1 (C4D1), after five to seven weeks of nivolumab. Each patient's relapse followed autologous stem cell transplantation, and brentuximab vedotin exposure varied. The chain employs TRBV5-4 and TRBJ1-3; 11 bases are shared with TRBD1. The receptor was derived from a human donor with classical Hodgkin lymphoma. The sample here was peripheral blood mononuclear cells (PBMCs), taken before the fourth cycle of nivolumab. DNA for the CDR3: TGTGCCAGCAGCCTGGACAGGGGGCAGGGAAACACCATATATTTT. Translation: CASSLDRGQGNTIYF.